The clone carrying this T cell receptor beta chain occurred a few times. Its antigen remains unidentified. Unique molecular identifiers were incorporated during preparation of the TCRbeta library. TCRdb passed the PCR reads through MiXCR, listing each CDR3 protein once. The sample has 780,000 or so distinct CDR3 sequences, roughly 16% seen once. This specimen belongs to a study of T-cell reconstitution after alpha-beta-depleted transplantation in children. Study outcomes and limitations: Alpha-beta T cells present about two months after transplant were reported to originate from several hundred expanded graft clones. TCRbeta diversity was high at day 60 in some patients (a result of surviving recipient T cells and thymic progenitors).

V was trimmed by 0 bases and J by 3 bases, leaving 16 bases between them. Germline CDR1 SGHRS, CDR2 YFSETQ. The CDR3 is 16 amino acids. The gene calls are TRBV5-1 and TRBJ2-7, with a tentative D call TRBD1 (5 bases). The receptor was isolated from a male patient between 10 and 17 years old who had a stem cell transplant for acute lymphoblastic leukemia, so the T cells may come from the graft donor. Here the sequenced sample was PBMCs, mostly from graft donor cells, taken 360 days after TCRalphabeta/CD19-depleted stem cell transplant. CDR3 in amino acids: CASSLGQGSQGYEQYF. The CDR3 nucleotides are TGCGCCAGCAGCTTGGGGCAGGGTAGTCAGGGCTACGAGCAGTACTTC.